Listed here are 13 T cell receptor beta chains from one sample, sequenced in a study of blood T cell repertoires in COVID-19. Libraries were prepared by immunoSEQ multiplex PCR; TCRdb keeps only in-frame clonotypes and omits some of them. The sample has around 150,000 clones, roughly 90% seen once; the top ten hold around 3%. Sequencing was performed on peripheral blood. These receptors all stem from a man aged 55 to 69 with acute or convalescent COVID-19.

This sequence joins TRBV5-1 and TRBJ1-3; D ambiguous. CDR1 is SGHRS and CDR2 is YFSETQ in the germline V gene. V lost 5 bases to trimming and J lost 2 bases, with 8 bases between them. The CDR3 loop spans 13 amino acids. CDR3 sequence reads: CASRPVPGNTIYF. As DNA, the CDR3 is TGCGCCAGCAGGCCGGTGCCTGGAAACACCATATATTTT.

V and J are TRBV5-5 and TRBJ2-7, with 8 bases that match TRBD2. Germline assignment: CDR1 SGHKS and CDR2 YYEKEE (reference sequence). The junction had 13 bases not matched to a gene; V was cut back by 4 bases and J by 4 bases. The length of the CDR3 is 16 residues. Here the CDR3 DNA reads TGTGCCAGCAGCCTGGGAGGCCTAGCGGGTTTTTACGAGCAGTACTTC. Protein: CASSLGGLAGFYEQYF.

The gene calls are TRBV10-3 and TRBJ2-7, with 7 bases identical to TRBD1. The CDR3 totals 13 residues. The V and J ends lost 7 bases and 0 bases, in that order; junction bases with no gene match: 3. Germline V gene lookup returns CDR1 ENHRY and CDR2 SYGVKD. The CDR3: CAINRDSSYEQYF. In nucleotides, the CDR3 is TGTGCCATCAACCGGGACAGCTCCTACGAGCAGTACTTC.

Concerning this clone: Its ends do not fully match the called genes, so a read error is possible. J is TRBJ2-3 and V is TRBV11-2; the D gene is possibly TRBD1 (6 bases). The CDR3 consists of 15 residues. The germline V gene encodes CDR1 SGHAT and CDR2 FQNNGV. CDR3 loop: CASSLGDIRSDTQYF. CDR3 sequence (DNA): TGTGCCAGCAGTTTAGGGGACATCCGTTCCGATACGCAGTATTTT. Full variable domain (rest looked up from reference TRBV11-2 and TRBJ2-3): EAGVAQSPRYKIIEKRQSVAFWCNPISGHATLYWYQQILGQGPKLLIQFQNNGVVDDSQLPKDRFSAERLKGVDSTLKIQPAKLEDSAVYLCASSLGDIRSDTQYFGPGTRLTVL.

The chain is built from TRBV5-1 and TRBJ2-1, with TRBD2 matching 8 bases. V lost 3 bases, J lost 6 bases, and 8 bases stayed unmatched. There are 15 residues in the CDR3. The germline gives CDR1 SGHRS, CDR2 YFSETQ. The CDR3: CASSYPGGRANEQFF. In nucleotides, the CDR3 is TGCGCCAGCAGCTACCCGGGGGGGCGGGCCAATGAGCAGTTCTTC.

The V and J genes are TRBV18 and TRBJ2-7, with TRBD1 matching 8 bases. J was trimmed by 2 bases and V by 5 bases; bases with no gene match: 5. Germline loops: CDR1 KGHSH, CDR2 LQKENI. The CDR3 has 14 amino acids. CDR3 loop: CASSAGGTPYEQYF. DNA of the CDR3: TGTGCCAGCTCAGCAGGGGGCACCCCCTACGAGCAGTACTTC.

This sequence joins TRBV27 and TRBJ1-5, with no clear D. The CDR3 consists of 16 residues. V was clipped by 1 base and J by 1 base, with 11 bases between them. Germline values: CDR1 MNHEY, CDR2 SMNVEV (reference sequence). The CDR3 bases are TGTGCCAGCAGTTTATTGGGCGGGGTAAGCAATCAGCCCCAGCATTTT. Protein product: CASSLLGGVSNQPQHF.

This clone was counted a few times. This chain joins TRBV6-1 and TRBJ1-1, with D possibly TRBD1 on 5 matching bases. V lost 0 bases to trimming and J lost 7 bases, with 12 bases between them. Germline lookup yields CDR1 MNHNS and CDR2 SASEGT. The CDR3 runs 14 residues. CDR3 nucleotides: TGTGCCAGCAGTGAAGCTGTGGGGCGGCTTGAAGCTTTCTTT. It codes for CASSEAVGRLEAFF.

The V and J genes are TRBV24-1 and TRBJ2-2; 8 positions agree with TRBD2. Trimming cost V 3 bases and J 5 bases; bases outside gene matches: 13. Germline V gene data show CDR1 as KGHDR and CDR2 as SFDVKD. This CDR3 spans 18 amino acids. The CDR3 DNA follows: TGTGCCACCAGTGATCCCAGTCGGGGGGGCCTTATTACCGGGGAGCTGTTTTTT. As protein: CATSDPSRGGLITGELFF.

This clone has a handful of counts. V is TRBV30 and J is TRBJ1-1; D is perhaps TRBD1 (5 bases). CDR1 is GTSNPN, CDR2 SVGIG, per germline (reference sequence). This CDR3 is built from 15 residues. CDR3 coding DNA: TGTGCAAGGTCGGGCAGGGCGAATAATTTGACTGAAGCTTTCTTT. It yields the protein CARSGRANNLTEAFF.

V is TRBV2 and J is TRBJ2-7; a weak D match, TRBD2 (6 bases). Trimming removed 5 bases at V and 1 base at J, with 9 bases between. The CDR3 loop spans 13 amino acids. Germline CDR1 SNHLY, CDR2 FYNNEI. For the CDR3, the DNA is TGTGCCAGCAGTTTCGGGGGATCCTACGAGCAGTACTTC. Amino acids: CASSFGGSYEQYF.

The rearrangement links TRBV2 to TRBJ2-2; 9 bases map to TRBD1. J was trimmed by 7 bases and V by 6 bases; bases with no gene match: 9. Germline values: CDR1 SNHLY, CDR2 FYNNEI. This CDR3 is built from 15 residues. The CDR3 DNA is TGTGCCAGCAGAGGGGGGACAGGGACGTTCGGGGAGCTGTTTTTT. It specifies CASRGGTGTFGELFF.

The gene calls are TRBV30 and TRBJ1-3; D remains unclear. Between the trimmed V and J ends, which lost 5 bases and 0 bases, there was a span of 14 bases. Germline V gives CDR1 GTSNPN, CDR2 SVGIG (reference sequence). This CDR3 contains 15 residues. The CDR3 DNA sequence: TGTGCCTGGGCCGTCGACACCCGCTCTGGAAACACCATATATTTT. Translating it yields CAWAVDTRSGNTIYF.